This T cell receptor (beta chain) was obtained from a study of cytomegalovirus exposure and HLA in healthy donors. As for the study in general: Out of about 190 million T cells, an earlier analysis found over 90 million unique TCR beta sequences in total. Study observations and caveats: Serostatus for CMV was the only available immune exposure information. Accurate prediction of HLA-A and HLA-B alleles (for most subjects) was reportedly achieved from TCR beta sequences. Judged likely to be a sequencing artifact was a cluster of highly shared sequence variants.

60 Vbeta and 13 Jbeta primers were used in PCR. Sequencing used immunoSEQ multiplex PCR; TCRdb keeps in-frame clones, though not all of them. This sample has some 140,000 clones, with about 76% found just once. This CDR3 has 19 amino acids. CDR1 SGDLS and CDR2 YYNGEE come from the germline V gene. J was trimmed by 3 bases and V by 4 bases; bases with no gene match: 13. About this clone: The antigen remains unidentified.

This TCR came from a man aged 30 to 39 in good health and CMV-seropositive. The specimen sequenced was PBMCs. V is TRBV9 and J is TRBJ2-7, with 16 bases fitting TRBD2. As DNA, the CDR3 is TGTGCCAGCAGCTTCCACGGGACTAGCGGGAGGGGTCCTGGCTACGAGCAGTACTTC. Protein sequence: CASSFHGTSGRGPGYEQYF. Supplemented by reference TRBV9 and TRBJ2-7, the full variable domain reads DSGVTQTPKHLITATGQRVTLRCSPRSGDLSVYWYQQSLDQGLQFLIQYYNGEERAKGNILERFSAQQFPDLHSELNLSSLELGDSALYFCASSFHGTSGRGPGYEQYFGPGTRLTVT.